The 7 T cell receptor beta chains below come from one sample, sequenced in a study of early T cells in non-severe SARS-CoV-2 infection. TCRdb re-called the 5' RACE reads with MiXCR, one entry per CDR3 protein. The data show roughly 63,000 distinct CDR3 sequences, with about 12% seen just once and approximately 1% held by the top ten. The sample was whole blood, taken at baseline. Every receptor here comes from an adult who was a healthcare worker with PCR-confirmed SARS-CoV-2 infection or an uninfected control (not recorded which). The donor label of this sample is uncertain.

The table lists this clonotype with a few counts. V and J are TRBV5-1 and TRBJ1-1, with 7 bases that match TRBD1. The CDR3 runs 14 residues. Germline CDR1 reads SGHRS; CDR2 reads YFSETQ. V was pared by 4 bases and J by 2 bases, with 5 bases of the junction left unmatched. The CDR3 loop reads CASSGGQLNTEAFF. CDR3 DNA: TGCGCCAGCAGCGGGGGACAGCTTAACACTGAAGCTTTCTTT.

This chain uses TRBV7-6 with TRBJ2-2, with D perhaps assigned TRBD1 or TRBD2 (5 bases each). Trimming shortened V by 2 bases and J by 1 base, and 14 bases separated the two germline ends. Germline CDR1 and CDR2: SGHVS and FNYEAQ. The CDR3 consists of 17 residues. Written as DNA, the CDR3 is TGTGCCAGCAGCTTAAGGTTCCGGGGCAAGAACACCGGGGAGCTGTTTTTT. Protein sequence: CASSLRFRGKNTGELFF.

In its sample, this clonotype was seen many times. The CDR3 loop is CASSEADPAYEQYV. Here the CDR3 DNA reads TGTGCCAGCAGTGAAGCGGACCCTGCCTACGAGCAGTACGTC. The chain is built from TRBV6-1 and TRBJ2-7; D ambiguous. Germline V gene sequence: CDR1 MNHNS, CDR2 SASEGT. CDR3 length: 14 residues. Trimming took 0 bases from V and 2 from J, leaving 8 bases between them.

This clonotype was counted only a few times. V gene TRBV3-1 combines with J gene TRBJ2-3; unclear D gene. V lost 3 bases and J lost 4, with 23 bases in between. CDR3 length equals 18 residues. Germline-derived CDR1 and CDR2 are LGHDT and YNNKEL (reference sequence). The CDR3 here is CASSHEPSISPLPDTQYF. The CDR3 nucleotides read TGTGCCAGCAGCCATGAACCCTCGATTAGTCCCCTCCCAGATACGCAGTATTTT.

The sample holds many counts of this clonotype. The chain recombines TRBV6-1 with TRBJ2-7; D may be TRBD1 or TRBD2 (5 bases each). Trimming stripped 6 bases from V and 9 bases from J, with 15 bases between. CDR3 length: 12 amino acids. In germline, CDR1 is MNHNS, CDR2 SASEGT. CDR3 in amino acids: CASSLLEGRQYV. The CDR3 nucleotides are TGTGCCAGCAGCCTACTAGAGGGGCGGCAGTACGTC.

The V call is TRBV4-1, the J call TRBJ1-2; 7 bases line up with TRBD1. The CDR3 sequence is 15 residues long. Germline V gene lookup returns CDR1 MGHRA and CDR2 YSYEKL. V shed 2 bases, J shed 3 bases, and the junction held 6 bases outside the gene matches. The CDR3 sequence: CASSQPDREDYGYTF. The CDR3 bases are TGCGCCAGCAGCCAACCCGACAGGGAAGACTATGGCTACACCTTC.

This chain joins TRBV18 and TRBJ1-1; no definite D call. The CDR3 length is 14 residues. V dropped 1 base and J dropped 6 bases, with 12 bases sitting between them. Looked up from germline, CDR1 is KGHSH and CDR2 is LQKENI. The CDR3 DNA reads TGTGCCAGCTCACCACGTACCTTAGGGCCTGAAGCTTTCTTT. Translation gives CASSPRTLGPEAFF.